One sample yielded the 18 T cell receptor beta chains listed below, sequenced in a study of T cells after yellow fever vaccination. MiXCR, applied by TCRdb to the 5' RACE reads, yields one record per CDR3 protein. This table has roughly 350,000 distinct CDR3 sequences, over 4% appearing once. The source material was PBMCs, sampled 5 days after the yellow fever booster vaccination. These receptors were obtained from a man aged 18 to 35 who received the YFV17D yellow fever vaccine.

This clonotype appeared many times. The chain uses TRBV28 and TRBJ2-3, with D possibly TRBD2 on 6 matching bases. Germline-derived CDR1 and CDR2 are MDHEN and SYDVKM. CDR3 length: 17 residues. V lost 2 bases, J lost 4 bases, and 19 bases lay in between. CDR3 DNA: TGTGCCAGCAGTTTAGTACCAAGACTCGGGGGAGCAGATACGCAGTATTTT. Residues: CASSLVPRLGGADTQYF.

Ten or more counts support this clonotype. V is TRBV28 and J is TRBJ2-4; TRBD1 is a possible D gene (6 bases). The CDR3 consists of 18 residues. Germline V gene data show CDR1 as MDHEN and CDR2 as SYDVKM. The V gene lost 7 bases and the J gene lost 2 bases, with 24 bases spanning the gap. In nucleotides, the CDR3 is TGTGCCAGCACGACTTCAGGGGAAGTGGTCGGAACCAAAAACATTCAGTACTTC. Protein product: CASTTSGEVVGTKNIQYF.

The sample holds a few counts of this clonotype. The gene calls are TRBV9 and TRBJ2-7; 7 bases match TRBD1. This CDR3 spans 15 amino acids. The V gene end was trimmed by 4 bases and the J gene end by 2 bases; junction bases not matched to a gene: 9. Germline values: CDR1 SGDLS, CDR2 YYNGEE. The chain's CDR3 is CASSYRDSRAYEQYF. The CDR3 DNA reads TGTGCCAGCAGCTATAGGGACAGCCGGGCCTACGAGCAGTACTTC.

The chain combines TRBV7-9 with TRBJ2-3, with TRBD1 identical over 8 bases. J was trimmed by 2 bases and V by 7 bases; bases with no gene match: 11. This CDR3 comprises 16 residues. Germline lookup yields CDR1 SEHNR and CDR2 FQNEAQ (reference sequence). This CDR3 is CASTIWRTGNTDTQYF. The CDR3 region has the DNA TGTGCCAGCACTATATGGCGGACAGGGAACACAGATACGCAGTATTTT.

Only a few counts were recorded for this clonotype. The rearrangement links TRBV12-3 or TRBV12-4 to TRBJ2-5, with D maybe TRBD2 (6 bases). The CDR3 spans 12 residues. V lost 8 bases, J lost 4 bases, and 11 bases lay in between. The CDR3 sequence: CASGGAGETQYF. The DNA of the CDR3 is TGTGCCAGCGGCGGGGCCGGAGAGACCCAGTACTTC.

The chain carries TRBV3-1 and TRBJ1-2; D perhaps matches TRBD1 (5 bases). CDR3 size: 17 residues. Between the trimmed V and J ends, which lost 3 bases and 5 bases, there was a span of 22 bases. CDR1 and CDR2 (germline): LGHDT, YNNKEL (reference sequence). CDR3 region: CASSQDRVSGTRYGYTF. CDR3 in DNA: TGTGCCAGCAGCCAGGATCGAGTCTCAGGGACTAGGTATGGCTACACCTTC.

This clonotype has just a few counts. The chain couples TRBV10-3 to TRBJ2-7, with TRBD1 matching 7 bases. CDR1 ENHRY and CDR2 SYGVKD come from the germline V gene. The CDR3 covers 13 residues. The V segment lost 6 bases and the J segment 2 bases; nucleotides outside the gene matches: 4. The CDR3 here is CAIRNRGPYEQYV. The CDR3 region has the DNA TGTGCCATCAGGAACAGGGGCCCCTACGAGCAGTACGTC.

This clonotype has a count of ten or more. Written as DNA, the CDR3 is TGTGCCAGCAGCTCCATAGCGGGCTCCGGGGAGCTGTTTTTT. Translation: CASSSIAGSGELFF. The gene calls are TRBV11-2 and TRBJ2-2; TRBD2 matches at 7 bases. The CDR3 totals 14 residues. Trimming took 4 bases from V and 6 from J; bases not matched to a gene: 5. CDR1 is SGHAT, CDR2 FQNNGV, per germline. Full variable domain (rest looked up from reference TRBV11-2 and TRBJ2-2): EAGVAQSPRYKIIEKRQSVAFWCNPISGHATLYWYQQILGQGPKLLIQFQNNGVVDDSQLPKDRFSAERLKGVDSTLKIQPAKLEDSAVYLCASSSIAGSGELFFGEGSRLTVL.

This clonotype was recorded a few times. The V and J genes are TRBV4-1 and TRBJ1-1; 9 nucleotides match TRBD1. The V and J ends lost 1 base and 3 bases, in that order; junction bases with no gene match: 9. Germline V gene data show CDR1 as MGHRA and CDR2 as YSYEKL. The CDR3 runs 17 residues. Here the CDR3 DNA reads TGCGCCAGCAGCCAAGTAACTATAGGGACAGGGTACACTGAAGCTTTCTTT. Translation: CASSQVTIGTGYTEAFF.

A few counts support this clonotype. The chain has TRBV27 and TRBJ2-5; possible D gene TRBD1, 6 bases. Trimming stripped 6 bases from V and 3 bases from J, with 14 bases between. This CDR3 contains 14 residues. Germline values: CDR1 MNHEY, CDR2 SMNVEV (reference sequence). The CDR3 loop reads CASSIIGGEETQYF. DNA for the CDR3: TGTGCCAGCAGCATTATAGGGGGTGAAGAGACCCAGTACTTC.

The sample holds many counts of this clonotype. The V and J genes are TRBV5-6 and TRBJ2-3; TRBD2 matches 10 bases. Germline lookup yields CDR1 SGHDT and CDR2 YYEEEE. The CDR3 runs 15 residues. Trimming removed 4 bases from V and 1 base from J; junction bases left unmatched: 3. This CDR3 reads CASSPGTSGTDTQYF. The CDR3 DNA follows: TGTGCCAGCAGCCCCGGGACTAGCGGCACAGATACGCAGTATTTT.

V usage is TRBV7-2 and J usage is TRBJ1-1; unclear D gene. There are 14 residues in the CDR3. The germline gives CDR1 SGHTA, CDR2 FQGNSA. The ends were cut back, 1 base at V and 4 bases at J, with 10 bases in the middle. The CDR3 here is CASSLEVSGTEAFF. DNA of the CDR3: TGTGCCAGCAGCTTAGAAGTGAGTGGCACTGAAGCTTTCTTT.

This chain links TRBV9 with TRBJ2-7; possible D gene TRBD1, 6 bases. CDR1 is SGDLS, CDR2 YYNGEE, per germline. This CDR3 spans 16 amino acids. Trimming stripped 3 bases from V and 0 bases from J, with 16 bases between. The CDR3 spells CASSARGHPNSYEQYF. The CDR3, as DNA: TGTGCCAGCAGCGCCCGGGGACACCCGAACTCCTACGAGCAGTACTTC.

The gene calls are TRBV5-1 and TRBJ1-1; D is uncertain. Germline-derived CDR1 and CDR2 are SGHRS and YFSETQ. The CDR3 runs to 15 residues. With 0 bases removed from V and 1 base from J, the gap between germline ends came to 10 bases. In DNA, the CDR3 is TGCGCCAGCAGCTTGGTGGGCCGGTGGAACACTGAAGCTTTCTTT. It codes for CASSLVGRWNTEAFF.

The table lists this clonotype with many counts. The chain has TRBV7-2 and TRBJ2-3; D may match TRBD1 or TRBD2 (6 bases each). The CDR3 runs 17 residues. Trimming shortened V by 2 bases and J by 5 bases, and 20 bases separated the two germline ends. Germline V gene data show CDR1 as SGHTA and CDR2 as FQGNSA. The CDR3 nucleotides read TGTGCCAGCAGCTTAATCGGGGGCCCCCTTAATGAAGATACGCAGTATTTT. Translation gives CASSLIGGPLNEDTQYF.

This clonotype was detected a few times. The V and J genes are TRBV6-1 and TRBJ1-6; the match to TRBD1 covers 9 bases. Germline loops: CDR1 MNHNS, CDR2 SASEGT. The CDR3 contains 17 residues. J lost 9 bases, V lost 2 bases, and 11 bases had no gene match. The CDR3 bases are TGTGCCAGCAGTGAATGGCTTGGGACAGGGAGAGGTTCACCCCTCCACTTT. The encoded protein is CASSEWLGTGRGSPLHF.

The V call is TRBV5-1, the J call TRBJ2-2; D is uncertain. Germline assignment: CDR1 SGHRS and CDR2 YFSETQ. The CDR3 has 15 amino acids. Trimming took 5 bases from V and 0 from J, leaving 11 bases between them. The CDR3 region is CASRKAGTNTGELFF. CDR3 coding DNA: TGCGCCAGCAGAAAAGCTGGAACGAACACCGGGGAGCTGTTTTTT.

The chain uses TRBV20-1 and TRBJ1-1; tentative D call: TRBD1 (5 bases). CDR1 and CDR2 (germline): DFQATT, SNEGSKA (reference sequence). This CDR3 region has 15 residues. The ends were cut back, 6 bases at V and 1 base at J, with 18 bases in the middle. The CDR3 region has the DNA TGCAGTGCCAAGATCCCGGACATGAAGAACACTGAAGCTTTCTTT. This sequence encodes CSAKIPDMKNTEAFF.